A single sample gave rise to the 16 T cell receptor beta chains below, sequenced in a study of technical replicates of blood from a few donors. TCRdb's copy holds only in-frame clones and misses some; the assay was immunoSEQ multiplex PCR. Of over 75,000 clones listed, approximately 97% are singletons. Specimen: T cells isolated from PBMCs. These TCRs come from a human donor in good health.

This clone was recorded once. This sequence joins TRBV19 and TRBJ1-5, with 7 nucleotides matching TRBD1. CDR3 size: 15 residues. Per the germline V gene, CDR1 is LNHDA and CDR2 is SQIVND (reference sequence). Trimming took 1 base from V and 5 from J; bases not matched to a gene: 5. The CDR3 loop reads CASSIGPTGHQPQHF. The CDR3 DNA sequence: TGTGCCAGTAGTATAGGCCCGACAGGGCATCAGCCCCAGCATTTT.

The DNA for the CDR3 is TGTGCCAGCAGATCGTCCCCAGGGGGATCCTACGAGCAGTACTTC. It is translated as CASRSSPGGSYEQYF. This rearrangement joins TRBV25-1 to TRBJ2-7, with TRBD1 identical over 7 bases. The CDR3 has 15 residues. Germline V gene lookup returns CDR1 MGHDK and CDR2 SYGVNS. V dropped 6 bases and J dropped 1; count of bases not matched to a gene: 9.

CDR3 amino acids: CSVEGPGRPPDTQYF. In DNA form, the CDR3 reads TGCAGCGTGGAGGGGCCGGGACGCCCGCCAGATACGCAGTATTTT. The V gene is TRBV29-1, the J gene TRBJ2-3; maybe TRBD2 (6 bases). Germline loops: CDR1 SQVTM, CDR2 ANQGSEA. Trimming took off 6 bases at V and 4 bases at J, with 20 bases between the two ends. The CDR3 is made up of 15 amino acids.

V is TRBV5-6 and J is TRBJ2-6, with a weak D call TRBD1 (5 bases). The CDR3 is 16 amino acids. Germline CDR1 reads SGHDT; CDR2 reads YYEEEE. The V end lost 0 bases, the J end lost 5 bases, and 12 bases lay between the germline ends. CDR3 sequence: CASSLEVGLWANVLTF. CDR3 nucleotides: TGTGCCAGCAGCTTGGAAGTGGGGCTGTGGGCCAACGTCCTGACTTTC.

The rearrangement links TRBV7-8 to TRBJ2-1; D is uncertain. The germline V gene encodes CDR1 SGHVS and CDR2 FQNEAQ. The CDR3 is 18 residues long. The ends were cut back, 8 bases at V and 0 bases at J, with 23 bases in the middle. CDR3 in amino acids: CASRLALLGESSYNEQFF. The CDR3 DNA sequence: TGTGCCAGCCGCCTTGCCCTTCTAGGAGAGAGCTCCTACAATGAGCAGTTCTTC.

The genes are TRBV27 and TRBJ1-1, with 8 bases identical to TRBD1. The length of the CDR3 is 14 residues. J gave up 2 bases and V 5 bases, and 4 bases lay outside the gene matches. The germline V gene encodes CDR1 MNHEY and CDR2 SMNVEV (reference sequence). CDR3 in amino acids: CASSIDRGNTEAFF. The DNA for the CDR3 is TGTGCCAGCAGTATCGACAGGGGAAACACTGAAGCTTTCTTT.

This rearrangement joins TRBV7-9 to TRBJ2-7; 8 bases line up with TRBD2. This CDR3 has 15 amino acids. Per germline, CDR1 SEHNR and CDR2 FQNEAQ (reference sequence). V lost 2 bases, J lost 3 bases, and 6 bases stayed unmatched. The CDR3 DNA reads as TGTGCCAGCAGCTTATCCAGCGGGAGTCGCTACGAGCAGTACTTC. It translates to CASSLSSGSRYEQYF.

The chain joins TRBV19 to TRBJ1-5; the D is unclear. V was clipped by 4 bases and J by 0 bases, with 16 bases between them. This CDR3 has 17 amino acids. The germline V gene has CDR1 LNHDA and CDR2 SQIVND (reference sequence). Here the CDR3 DNA reads TGTGCCAGTAGTACTAGGACGGGGTACTATAGCAATCAGCCCCAGCATTTT. It is translated as CASSTRTGYYSNQPQHF.

The V and J genes are TRBV18 and TRBJ2-7; 7 bases are a match to TRBD1. Trimming cost V 4 bases and J 2 bases; bases outside gene matches: 5. This CDR3 spans 14 amino acids. Germline loops: CDR1 KGHSH, CDR2 LQKENI. DNA for the CDR3: TGTGCCAGCTCACTCGACAGGGTAGCCTACGAGCAGTACTTC. Its protein is CASSLDRVAYEQYF.

The chain combines TRBV12-5 with TRBJ2-5; 8 bases map to TRBD1. In germline, CDR1 is LGHNT, CDR2 FRNRAP. The V gene end was trimmed by 5 bases and the J gene end by 5 bases; junction bases not matched to a gene: 10. This CDR3 is built from 15 residues. The CDR3 region has the DNA TGTGCTAGTGGTGGACAGGGTGTGGGTGGGGAGACCCAGTACTTC. Its translation: CASGGQGVGGETQYF.

This clone was counted a single time. As DNA, the CDR3 is TGTGCCAGCAGCTCCGGGACCCAGTACTTC. Its protein is CASSSGTQYF. The chain joins TRBV11-2 to TRBJ2-5; no definite D call. The length of the CDR3 is 10 residues. Between the trimmed V and J ends, which lost 4 bases and 7 bases, there was a span of 4 bases. Germline CDR1 and CDR2: SGHAT and FQNNGV.

This rearrangement joins TRBV29-1 to TRBJ2-7, with 9 positions matching TRBD2. The CDR3 runs 14 residues. Germline V gene sequence: CDR1 SQVTM, CDR2 ANQGSEA. J gave up 2 bases and V 2 bases, and 4 bases lay outside the gene matches. The CDR3 sequence is CSVELAGVAYEQYF. The CDR3 bases are TGCAGCGTTGAATTAGCGGGAGTGGCCTACGAGCAGTACTTC.

This sequence joins TRBV5-1 and TRBJ2-4; possibly TRBD1 for D (5 bases). CDR1 SGHRS and CDR2 YFSETQ come from the germline V gene. The ends were cut back, 4 bases at V and 8 bases at J, with 22 bases in the middle. The CDR3 runs to 16 residues. The CDR3 DNA reads TGCGCCAGCAGCCCGGATATGGACCAAGGGGATTACATTCAGTACTTC. As protein: CASSPDMDQGDYIQYF.

The chain employs TRBV4-1 and TRBJ2-5; the D gene is possibly TRBD2 (5 bases). The V end was cut by 0 bases, the J end by 0 bases, with 8 bases between. The CDR3 sequence is 15 residues long. Looked up from germline, CDR1 is MGHRA and CDR2 is YSYEKL. CDR3 DNA: TGCGCCAGCAGCCAAGATTCGGGGTACCAAGAGACCCAGTACTTC. This gives the protein CASSQDSGYQETQYF.

The chain employs TRBV11-3 and TRBJ2-2, with TRBD2 identical over 10 bases. CDR1 is SGHNT, CDR2 YENEEA, per germline. The CDR3 has 15 residues. J was trimmed by 7 bases and V by 5 bases; bases with no gene match: 7. The CDR3 spells CASSPLAGEGGELFF. The CDR3 DNA is TGTGCCAGCAGCCCCCTAGCGGGAGAGGGCGGGGAGCTGTTTTTT. The full variable domain, completed using reference TRBV11-3 and TRBJ2-2, is EAGVVQSPRYKIIEKKQPVAFWCNPISGHNTLYWYLQNLGQGPELLIRYENEEAVDDSQLPKDRFSAERLKGVDSTLKIQPAELGDSAVYLCASSPLAGEGGELFFGEGSRLTVL.

The chain recombines TRBV9 with TRBJ2-1; D is possibly TRBD2 (6 bases). The germline gives CDR1 SGDLS, CDR2 YYNGEE. Trimming took 0 bases from V and 5 from J, leaving 12 bases between them. The CDR3 spans 15 residues. CDR3 amino acids: CASSVAGTVDNEQFF. CDR3 DNA: TGTGCCAGCAGCGTAGCAGGGACTGTAGACAATGAGCAGTTCTTC.